This is a list of T cell receptor beta chains from one sample in a study of T cell changes during pregnancy in multiple sclerosis. Only in-frame clones appear in the TCRdb table, and some are missing; sequencing was by immunoSEQ multiplex PCR. The data hold 40,000 to 60,000 clones, with 91% observed a single time. The input for sequencing was CD8+ T cells from peripheral blood mononuclear cells, taken in the second trimester of pregnancy. These receptors came from a female donor with multiple sclerosis, enrolled in a pregnancy study. The CDR3 runs from the conserved cysteine through the conserved F or W. A D gene is named only where the DNA matches it firmly. The size of a clone is reported for some rows only, either as once, few or many, or as a class for expanded clones.

j_gene | abundance | v_gene | d_gene | CDR3aa | CDR3nt
TRBJ1-1 | once | TRBV4-1 | TRBD1 | CASSQEGTVTEAFF | TGCGCCAGTAGCCAAGAGGGGACAGTCACTGAAGCTTTCTTT
TRBJ1-2 | NA | TRBV12-5 | NA | CASGLDSNYGYTF | TGTGCTAGTGGTTTGGACAGTAACTATGGCTACACCTTC
TRBJ1-5 | NA | TRBV5-4 | TRBD1 | CASSLDRGRNQPQHF | TGTGCCAGCAGCTTGGACAGGGGGAGGAATCAGCCCCAGCATTTT
TRBJ1-2 | NA | TRBV6-1 | NA | CASSESGYTF | TGTGCCAGCAGTGAGTCGGGCTACACCTTC
TRBJ1-1 | NA | TRBV16 | TRBD1 | CASHDRGGSTEAFF | TGTGCCAGCCACGACAGGGGGGGGTCCACTGAAGCTTTCTTT
TRBJ1-1 | NA | TRBV27 | NA | CASKNLGLDTEAFF | TGTGCCAGCAAAAACCTCGGGTTGGACACTGAAGCTTTCTTT
TRBJ2-3 | NA | TRBV6-4 | NA | CASSDSGSPDTQYF | TGTGCCAGCAGTGACTCTGGTAGCCCAGATACGCAGTATTTT
TRBJ1-2 | NA | TRBV5-4 | TRBD1 | CASSPTGVGYGYTF | TGTGCCAGCAGCCCGACAGGGGTTGGCTATGGCTACACCTTC
TRBJ1-1 | NA | TRBV5-1 | TRBD1 | CASSRTGVGTTEAFF | TGCGCCAGCAGTAGGACAGGGGTAGGGACCACTGAAGCTTTCTTT
TRBJ2-7 | NA | TRBV4-1 | NA | CASSPMGSSYEQYF | TGCGCCAGCAGCCCCATGGGGAGCTCCTACGAGCAGTACTTC
TRBJ2-7 | NA | TRBV6-6 | TRBD1 | CASGDSSYEQYF | TGTGCCAGCGGGGACAGCTCCTACGAGCAGTACTTC
TRBJ2-3 | NA | TRBV19 | NA | CASSIAGGTDTQYF | TGTGCCAGTAGTATAGCGGGGGGCACAGATACGCAGTATTTT
TRBJ2-1 | NA | TRBV7-2 | TRBD2 | CASSFLAGYYNEQFF | TGTGCCAGCAGCTTTCTAGCGGGGTATTACAATGAGCAGTTCTTC
TRBJ1-3 | NA | TRBV2 | NA | CASRGRDFGNTIYF | TGTGCCAGCAGGGGGAGGGATTTTGGAAACACCATATATTTT